This note documents a single TCR beta chain sequence. Germline values: CDR1 SQVTM, CDR2 ANQGSEA. The CDR3 has 16 residues. The source of the sample is a study of human CD8 memory T cell subsets. The TCR beta sequencing libraries came from UMI-labeled 5' RACE. TCRdb re-called the 5' RACE reads, yielding one record per CDR3 amino acid sequence without DNA. Here the sample table reports some 9,000 distinct CDR3 sequences. Healthy donors provided the buffy coats that yielded the PBMC. The RNA's source was duplicate vials of over 140,000 sorted CD8+ T cells per subset. This rearrangement joins TRBV29-1 to TRBJ2-1; TCRdb's D gene call, TRBD1, goes unchecked for lack of DNA. The receptor was isolated from a human donor in good health. Sequenced input: CD8+ T cells from PBMCs. The chain's CDR3 is CSVEDGQPSSYNEQFF.